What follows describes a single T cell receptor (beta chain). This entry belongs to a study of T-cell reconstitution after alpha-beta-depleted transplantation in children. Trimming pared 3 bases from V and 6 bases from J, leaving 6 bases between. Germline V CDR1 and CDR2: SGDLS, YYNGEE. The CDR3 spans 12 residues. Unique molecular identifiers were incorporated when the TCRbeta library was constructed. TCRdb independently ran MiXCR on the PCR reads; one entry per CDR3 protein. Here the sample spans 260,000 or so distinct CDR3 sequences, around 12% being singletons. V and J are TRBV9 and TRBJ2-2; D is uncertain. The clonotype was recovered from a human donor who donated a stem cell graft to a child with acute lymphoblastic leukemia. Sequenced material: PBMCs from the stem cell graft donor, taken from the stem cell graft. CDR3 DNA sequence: TGTGCCAGCAGCGGGCGGCCCGGGGAGCTGTTTTTT. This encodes CASSGRPGELFF.